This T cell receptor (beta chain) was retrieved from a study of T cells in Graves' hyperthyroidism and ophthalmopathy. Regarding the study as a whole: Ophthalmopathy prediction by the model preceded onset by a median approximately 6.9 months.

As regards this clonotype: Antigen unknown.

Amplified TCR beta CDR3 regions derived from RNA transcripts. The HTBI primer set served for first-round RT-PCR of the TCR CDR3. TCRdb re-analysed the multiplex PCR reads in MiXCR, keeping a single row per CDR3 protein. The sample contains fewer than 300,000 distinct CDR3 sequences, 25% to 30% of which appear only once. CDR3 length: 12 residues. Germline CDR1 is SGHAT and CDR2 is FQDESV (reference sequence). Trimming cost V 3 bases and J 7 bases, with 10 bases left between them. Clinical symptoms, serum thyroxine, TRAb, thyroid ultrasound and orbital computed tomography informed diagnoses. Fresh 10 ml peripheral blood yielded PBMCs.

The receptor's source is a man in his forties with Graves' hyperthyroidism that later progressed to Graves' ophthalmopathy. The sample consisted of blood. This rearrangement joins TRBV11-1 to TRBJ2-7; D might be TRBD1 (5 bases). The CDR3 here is CASSLSRDEQYF. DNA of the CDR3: TGTGCCAGCAGCTTGTCCAGGGATGAGCAGTACTTC. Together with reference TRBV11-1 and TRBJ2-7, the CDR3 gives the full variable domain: EAEVAQSPRYKITEKSQAVAFWCDPISGHATLYWYRQILGQGPELLVQFQDESVVDDSQLPKDRFSAERLKGVDSTLKIQPAELGDSAMYLCASSLSRDEQYFGPGTRLTVT.